These T cell receptor beta chains were read from a single sample in a study of T-cell memory formation after mild COVID-19. TCRdb reanalysed the 5' RACE reads using MiXCR and keeps one entry per CDR3 protein. The sample includes nearly 40,000 distinct CDR3 sequences, approximately 6.5% of them seen just once. The sequencing sample was made of PBMCs or a T cell subset sorted from them (not recorded which). These receptor sequences come from an adult who had mild COVID-19 (a few samples of this study predate the infection). Cell type and time point are not known. Both conserved end residues are trimmed from each CDR3. The order of the fields is D gene, J gene, CDR3 length, V gene, CDR3 protein. The D gene is left open where the match is weak.

d_gene: .; j_gene: TRBJ2-5; len: 12; v_gene: TRBV5-1; CDR3aa: ASSTRGGQETQY
d_gene: .; j_gene: TRBJ2-3; len: 13; v_gene: TRBV7-2; CDR3aa: ASSYGQGSPDTQY
d_gene: TRBD1; j_gene: TRBJ2-1; len: 12; v_gene: TRBV3-1; CDR3aa: ASSRGQAYNEQF
d_gene: TRBD2; j_gene: TRBJ2-1; len: 14; v_gene: TRBV6-1; CDR3aa: ASSAGTSGGQSIKF
d_gene: .; j_gene: TRBJ2-5; len: 11; v_gene: TRBV5-5; CDR3aa: ASSVDFQETQY
d_gene: .; j_gene: TRBJ1-2; len: 11; v_gene: TRBV18; CDR3aa: ASSEGQNYGYT
d_gene: .; j_gene: TRBJ2-2; len: 10; v_gene: TRBV12-3/TRBV12-4; CDR3aa: ASRLYTGELF
d_gene: .; j_gene: TRBJ1-5; len: 13; v_gene: TRBV2; CDR3aa: ASSRGREENQPQH
d_gene: TRBD2; j_gene: TRBJ2-3; len: 14; v_gene: TRBV29-1; CDR3aa: SVEGEGRGGRDTQY
d_gene: .; j_gene: TRBJ2-5; len: 12; v_gene: TRBV20-1; CDR3aa: SARTGWYQETQY
d_gene: .; j_gene: TRBJ2-7; len: 13; v_gene: TRBV15; CDR3aa: ATSREYLLRLEQY
d_gene: .; j_gene: TRBJ2-3; len: 11; v_gene: TRBV3-1; CDR3aa: ASRNRDTYTQY
d_gene: .; j_gene: TRBJ2-1; len: 13; v_gene: TRBV12-5; CDR3aa: ASGLVPGPPHEQF
d_gene: TRBD1; j_gene: TRBJ2-2; len: 12; v_gene: TRBV11-2; CDR3aa: ASSRDRDTGELF
d_gene: .; j_gene: TRBJ1-2; len: 13; v_gene: TRBV7-8; CDR3aa: ASSLSAGLSHGYT
d_gene: .; j_gene: TRBJ2-3; len: 14; v_gene: TRBV5-1; CDR3aa: ASSLMAITSTDTQY
d_gene: .; j_gene: TRBJ2-3; len: 14; v_gene: TRBV5-1; CDR3aa: ASSLHLEGITDTQY
d_gene: .; j_gene: TRBJ1-2; len: 11; v_gene: TRBV28; CDR3aa: ASSFSGHHGYT
d_gene: .; j_gene: TRBJ2-3; len: 9; v_gene: TRBV12-5; CDR3aa: ASGLGATQY